This T cell receptor beta chain was sequenced in a study of cytomegalovirus exposure and HLA in healthy donors. About the research overall: Earlier, about 180 million T cells were analyzed, and fewer than 120 million unique TCR beta sequences were found among them.

Findings and limits, study-wide: In an earlier analysis, in 540 or so donors, most V segments appeared productive either ~90% or ~30% of the time. Rare TCR sequences dominated, though some public TCRs recurred in many donors.

V shed 4 bases and J shed 0 bases, with 10 bases lying between them. The V gene's germline CDR1 is SGHNT and CDR2 YENEEA. This CDR3 comprises 15 residues. These donors counted as nominally healthy when sampled, but unrecorded immune exposures were likely. Points on this clone: Its antigen remains unidentified.

PCR employed 60 Vbeta and 13 Jbeta primers. Assay used: immunoSEQ multiplex PCR; TCRdb lists only in-frame clones, some missing. This table has about 160,000 clones, over 60% appearing once. This TCR was sampled from a woman aged 30 to 39 in good health and CMV-seronegative. The V and J genes are TRBV11-3 and TRBJ1-3; D call uncertain. The sample was PBMCs. The CDR3 sequence: CASSSTADSGNTIYF. Here the CDR3 DNA reads TGTGCCAGCAGCTCTACAGCCGACTCTGGAAACACCATATATTTT. Supplemented by reference TRBV11-3 and TRBJ1-3, the full variable domain reads EAGVVQSPRYKIIEKKQPVAFWCNPISGHNTLYWYLQNLGQGPELLIRYENEEAVDDSQLPKDRFSAERLKGVDSTLKIQPAELGDSAVYLCASSSTADSGNTIYFGEGSWLTVV.